These 31 T cell receptor beta chains came from one sample sequenced in a study of identical twins. TCRdb independently ran MiXCR on the 5' RACE reads; one entry per CDR3 protein. Of around 240,000 distinct CDR3 sequences in the sample, 10% to 13% were seen once. The sequencing input was memory T cells sorted from blood. These receptors came from a man aged 45-65 years in good health.

This clonotype was seen ten or more times. The chain combines TRBV6-2 or TRBV6-3 with TRBJ2-6, with 10 positions matching TRBD1. Germline CDR1 reads MNHEY; CDR2 reads SVGEGT. Trimming at V came to 3 bases and at J to 0 bases, leaving 14 bases not matched to a gene. The CDR3 sequence is 21 residues long. Written as DNA, the CDR3 is TGTGCCAGCAGTTATGCTCCCTCGACAGGGGGCCTTAACTCTGGGGCCAACGTCCTGACTTTC. It yields the protein CASSYAPSTGGLNSGANVLTF.

A few counts support this clonotype. The V and J genes are TRBV7-2 and TRBJ2-3, with D maybe TRBD2 (6 bases). Germline assignment: CDR1 SGHTA and CDR2 FQGNSA. This CDR3 is 15 amino acids long. V lost 5 bases and J 2 bases, leaving 14 bases between the germline ends. The CDR3 here is CASSAGSSYTDTQYF. Here the CDR3 DNA reads TGTGCCAGCAGCGCGGGGTCCTCGTACACAGATACGCAGTATTTT.

The chain recombines TRBV7-6 with TRBJ2-7; TRBD2 is a possible D gene (6 bases). Germline assignment: CDR1 SGHVS and CDR2 FNYEAQ. The V end was cut by 5 bases, the J end by 6 bases, with 14 bases between. There are 13 residues in the CDR3. CDR3 sequence (DNA): TGTGCCAGCAGCCGCAATGCGGGACTCGAGCAGTACTTC. This codes for CASSRNAGLEQYF.

The V call is TRBV6-1, the J call TRBJ2-3; TRBD2 aligns across 8 bases. The ends lost 6 bases at V and 4 bases at J; junction bases unmatched: 9. CDR1 is MNHNS, CDR2 SASEGT, per germline. The CDR3 contains 15 residues. CDR3 sequence reads: CASSVTRSGADTQYF. The CDR3 nucleotides are TGTGCCAGCAGCGTTACCCGTAGCGGGGCAGATACGCAGTATTTT.

This clonotype was seen a few times. V usage is TRBV30 and J usage is TRBJ2-2; D is uncertain. In germline, CDR1 is GTSNPN, CDR2 SVGIG (reference sequence). There are 13 residues in the CDR3. Trimming cost V 0 bases and J 0 bases, with 2 bases left between them. CDR3 DNA: TGTGCCTGGAGTGTTACGAACACCGGGGAGCTGTTTTTT. Translated: CAWSVTNTGELFF.

The CDR3 is CASSKDLVLTGELFF. The CDR3 coding sequence is TGTGCCAGCAGTAAGGACTTAGTACTAACCGGGGAGCTGTTTTTT. The V call is TRBV7-8, the J call TRBJ2-2, with D possibly matching TRBD2 (5 bases). V lost 6 bases to trimming and J lost 5 bases, with 16 bases between them. This CDR3 region has 15 residues. Germline CDR1 SGHVS, CDR2 FQNEAQ.

The chain employs TRBV18 and TRBJ2-7, with 11 positions matching TRBD2. Germline CDR1 is KGHSH and CDR2 is LQKENI. There are 15 residues in the CDR3. The ends lost 0 bases at V and 4 bases at J; junction bases unmatched: 2. CDR3 in amino acids: CASSPPGLADYEQYF. The CDR3 DNA reads TGTGCCAGCTCACCACCGGGACTAGCGGATTACGAGCAGTACTTC.

This clonotype was recorded a few times. The chain has TRBV20-1 and TRBJ1-6; no reliable D call. The CDR3 has 12 residues. Trimming removed 1 base at V and 6 bases at J, with 4 bases between. Looked up from germline, CDR1 is DFQATT and CDR2 is SNEGSKA (reference sequence). The CDR3 DNA reads as TGCAGTGCTAGAGGGAGTAATTCACCCCTCCACTTT. Translating gives CSARGSNSPLHF.

This clonotype was detected only a few times. This chain uses TRBV11-2 with TRBJ1-1; D unclear. The V gene lost 5 bases and the J gene lost 3 bases, with 25 bases spanning the gap. Per germline, CDR1 SGHAT and CDR2 FQNNGV. The CDR3 has 18 amino acids. CDR3 nucleotide sequence: TGTGCCAGCAGCGCATACAAGACTCTTCCCATTGTGGACACTGAAGCTTTCTTT. This encodes CASSAYKTLPIVDTEAFF.

This clonotype was detected only a few times. The chain couples TRBV5-4 to TRBJ1-6, with 7 bases fitting TRBD1. J lost 6 bases, V lost 4 bases, and 10 bases had no gene match. CDR3 length: 16 residues. Germline loops: CDR1 SGHNT, CDR2 YYREEE (reference sequence). In DNA, the CDR3 is TGTGCCAGCAGCCGATCGGGACAGAGTCTTAATTCACCCCTCCACTTT. It encodes CASSRSGQSLNSPLHF.

The rearrangement joins TRBV12-3 or TRBV12-4 to TRBJ2-7; 7 bases fit TRBD2. This CDR3 has 13 amino acids. The junction had 9 bases not matched to a gene; V was cut back by 7 bases and J by 6 bases. In DNA, the CDR3 is TGTGCCAGCATCCGTAGCGGGTCTCTCGAGCAGTACTTC. Translated, it gives CASIRSGSLEQYF.

Only a few counts were recorded for this clonotype. The chain couples TRBV6-4 to TRBJ2-1, with a tentative D call TRBD1 (6 bases). Germline CDR1 reads MRHNA; CDR2 reads SNTAGT. The CDR3 contains 15 residues. The V gene lost 5 bases and the J gene lost 0 bases, with 11 bases spanning the gap. This CDR3 reads CASSPGRGSYNEQFF. The CDR3 nucleotides read TGTGCCAGCAGTCCGGGCAGGGGCTCCTACAATGAGCAGTTCTTC.

The chain uses TRBV29-1 and TRBJ1-1; 11 bases match TRBD1. Losses at the gene ends were 3 bases for V and 6 bases for J; bases not matched to a gene: 3. Germline CDR1 reads SQVTM; CDR2 reads ANQGSEA. The CDR3 has 13 residues. CDR3 region: CSVDGQGAPEAFF. The DNA of the CDR3 is TGCAGCGTTGACGGACAGGGGGCTCCTGAAGCTTTCTTT. Combining the CDR3 with reference TRBV29-1 and TRBJ1-1 gives the whole variable domain SAVISQKPSRDICQRGTSLTIQCQVDSQVTMMFWYRQQPGQSLTLIATANQGSEATYESGFVIDKFPISRPNLTFSTLTVSNMSPEDSSIYLCSVDGQGAPEAFFGQGTRLTVV.

This clonotype was seen more than once but under ten times. The chain has TRBV5-4 and TRBJ2-5; possible D gene TRBD2, 5 bases. Germline V gene data show CDR1 as SGHNT and CDR2 as YYREEE (reference sequence). The CDR3 runs 13 residues. Trimming shortened V by 0 bases and J by 7 bases, and 10 bases separated the two germline ends. The CDR3 coding sequence is TGTGCCAGCAGCTTGGTCGGGGTAGTGACCCAGTACTTC. It translates to CASSLVGVVTQYF.

The J gene is TRBJ1-1, the V gene TRBV6-2 or TRBV6-3; 7 bases are a match to TRBD1. CDR3 length: 16 residues. Losses at the gene ends were 6 bases for V and 1 base for J; bases not matched to a gene: 11. Germline V CDR1 and CDR2: MNHEY, SVGEGT. CDR3 in amino acids: CASRSGTVARNTEAFF. The CDR3 DNA reads as TGTGCCAGCAGGTCCGGGACAGTAGCACGGAACACTGAAGCTTTCTTT.

This clonotype was seen ten or more times. The chain recombines TRBV4-2 with TRBJ2-2; D is unresolved. Trimming removed 1 base from V and 0 bases from J, with 6 bases in between. Germline-derived CDR1 and CDR2 are LGHNA and YNFKEQ. This CDR3 is built from 15 residues. CDR3 region: CASSQAYPNTGELFF. The DNA for the CDR3 is TGTGCCAGCAGCCAAGCTTACCCGAACACCGGGGAGCTGTTTTTT.

This clonotype was counted a few times. J is TRBJ2-3 and V is TRBV5-1, with 11 bases lining up with TRBD2. Looked up from germline, CDR1 is SGHRS and CDR2 is YFSETQ. J was trimmed by 2 bases and V by 2 bases; bases with no gene match: 4. This CDR3 comprises 16 residues. The CDR3 DNA reads TGCGCCAGCAGCTTCACTAGCGGGGGTAACACAGATACGCAGTATTTT. Protein sequence: CASSFTSGGNTDTQYF.

This clonotype was found a few times. This rearrangement joins TRBV21-1 to TRBJ2-7; the table's D call, TRBD2, has no DNA check behind it. TRBV21-1 has pseudogene status. The CDR3 is made up of 13 amino acids. CDR3 protein: CASHLRPSHEQYF. CDR3 in DNA: TGTGCCAGTCACCTCCGACCATCCCACGAGCAGTACTTC.

This clonotype appeared many times. This chain links TRBV7-2 with TRBJ2-7; D gene uncertain. Germline CDR1 reads SGHTA; CDR2 reads FQGNSA. This CDR3 contains 14 residues. The germline V and J ends were trimmed by 2 bases and 1 base, with 9 bases remaining between them. The CDR3, as DNA: TGTGCCAGCAGCTTAACCCTGGGATCCTACGAGCAGTACTTC. Its protein product is CASSLTLGSYEQYF.

J is TRBJ1-4 and V is TRBV20-1; no reliable D call. This CDR3 is built from 13 residues. V dropped 3 bases and J dropped 4 bases, with 9 bases sitting between them. Germline V gene data show CDR1 as DFQATT and CDR2 as SNEGSKA (reference sequence). CDR3 amino acids: CSARGALNEKLFF. DNA for the CDR3: TGCAGTGCTAGGGGCGCCCTTAATGAAAAACTGTTTTTT.

This clonotype was recorded a few times. V and J are TRBV6-1 and TRBJ2-1, with D possibly matching TRBD1 (6 bases). Germline V lookup: CDR1 MNHNS, CDR2 SASEGT. This CDR3 region has 15 residues. V was shortened by 7 bases and J by 6 bases, with 19 bases between the two germline ends. This CDR3 is CASTEGSGVFNEQFF. The CDR3 bases are TGTGCCAGCACCGAAGGGTCAGGGGTCTTCAATGAGCAGTTCTTC.

This clonotype appeared many times. The rearrangement links TRBV12-3 or TRBV12-4 to TRBJ2-1, with TRBD2 identical over 12 bases. The CDR3 length is 19 residues. The trim removed 6 bases at V and 5 bases at J, leaving 17 bases unmatched. CDR3 sequence (DNA): TGTGCCAGCAGCGCGAGGGGGGGACTAGCGGGCAGAATAGACAATGAGCAGTTCTTC. Protein sequence: CASSARGGLAGRIDNEQFF.

This clonotype was seen a handful of times. The chain has TRBV28 and TRBJ1-2, with D possibly being TRBD1 (5 bases). CDR3 size: 15 residues. Germline-derived CDR1 and CDR2 are MDHEN and SYDVKM. V lost 5 bases and J lost 4, with 17 bases in between. This chain's CDR3 is CASSDSRGGLYGYTF. In nucleotides, the CDR3 is TGTGCCAGCAGTGACTCCCGGGGCGGCCTCTATGGCTACACCTTC.

This clonotype was observed many times. The chain combines TRBV5-6 with TRBJ2-3; D might be TRBD2 (6 bases). Germline lookup yields CDR1 SGHDT and CDR2 YYEEEE. Trimming pared 3 bases from V and 7 bases from J, leaving 18 bases between. There are 15 residues in the CDR3. CDR3 region: CASSSELARLNTQYF. The CDR3 bases are TGTGCCAGCAGCTCAGAGCTAGCGAGACTTAATACGCAGTATTTT.

The CDR3 sequence: CSAVGVNSPLHF. DNA for the CDR3: TGCAGTGCCGTGGGGGTGAATTCACCCCTCCACTTT. The chain uses TRBV20-1 and TRBJ1-6, with D possibly TRBD1 on 5 matching bases. V shed 6 bases and J shed 7 bases, with 10 bases lying between them. The CDR3 has 12 residues. Germline V gives CDR1 DFQATT, CDR2 SNEGSKA (reference sequence).

This clonotype was found many times. The V gene is TRBV20-1, the J gene TRBJ1-1; TRBD1 matches 8 bases. The V gene end was trimmed by 3 bases and the J gene end by 1 base; junction bases not matched to a gene: 10. The CDR3 contains 16 residues. Germline CDR1 reads DFQATT; CDR2 reads SNEGSKA (reference sequence). The CDR3 region is CSARGQEIIQNTEAFF. The CDR3 bases are TGCAGTGCTAGGGGACAGGAGATAATCCAGAACACTGAAGCTTTCTTT.

The table lists this clonotype with a count of one. V gene TRBV5-6 combines with J gene TRBJ2-1, with 11 bases fitting TRBD2. The CDR3 is made up of 15 amino acids. The V gene end was trimmed by 4 bases and the J gene end by 7 bases; junction bases not matched to a gene: 7. From germline, CDR1 is SGHDT and CDR2 YYEEEE. The CDR3 DNA is TGTGCCAGCAGCGTCACTAGCGGGAGAAGGAATGAGCAGTTCTTC. Its translation is CASSVTSGRRNEQFF.

The V gene is TRBV6-1, the J gene TRBJ1-5, with D possibly being TRBD1 (5 bases). The germline V gene encodes CDR1 MNHNS and CDR2 SASEGT. The CDR3 totals 15 residues. V gave up 7 bases and J gave up 2 bases, with 15 bases separating them. CDR3 coding DNA: TGTGCCAGCAATCGGGGCGTTTATCGCAATCAGCCCCAGCATTTT. This gives the protein CASNRGVYRNQPQHF.

The chain uses TRBV5-1 and TRBJ1-1, with 9 bases fitting TRBD1. Germline CDR1 is SGHRS and CDR2 is YFSETQ. The CDR3 totals 13 residues. J gave up 6 bases and V 3 bases, and 3 bases lay outside the gene matches. The CDR3 sequence is CASSSQGASEAFF. The DNA of the CDR3 is TGCGCCAGCAGCTCACAGGGGGCCTCTGAAGCTTTCTTT.

This clonotype was seen at least ten times. The chain combines TRBV7-2 with TRBJ1-4; D call uncertain. This CDR3 is built from 15 residues. Trimming left V 2 bases short and J 0 bases short, with 7 bases between. The germline V gene encodes CDR1 SGHTA and CDR2 FQGNSA. As DNA, the CDR3 is TGTGCCAGCAGCTTATTCGGCCCAACTAATGAAAAACTGTTTTTT. As protein: CASSLFGPTNEKLFF.

This chain connects TRBV30 to TRBJ2-7; 7 bases are a match to TRBD2. Trimming removed 3 bases from V and 5 bases from J; junction bases left unmatched: 10. CDR3 length equals 14 residues. The germline gives CDR1 GTSNPN, CDR2 SVGIG (reference sequence). Written as DNA, the CDR3 is TGTGCCTGGAGGCCTGGGGAGGGGTGGCACGAGCAGTACTTC. Encoded protein: CAWRPGEGWHEQYF.